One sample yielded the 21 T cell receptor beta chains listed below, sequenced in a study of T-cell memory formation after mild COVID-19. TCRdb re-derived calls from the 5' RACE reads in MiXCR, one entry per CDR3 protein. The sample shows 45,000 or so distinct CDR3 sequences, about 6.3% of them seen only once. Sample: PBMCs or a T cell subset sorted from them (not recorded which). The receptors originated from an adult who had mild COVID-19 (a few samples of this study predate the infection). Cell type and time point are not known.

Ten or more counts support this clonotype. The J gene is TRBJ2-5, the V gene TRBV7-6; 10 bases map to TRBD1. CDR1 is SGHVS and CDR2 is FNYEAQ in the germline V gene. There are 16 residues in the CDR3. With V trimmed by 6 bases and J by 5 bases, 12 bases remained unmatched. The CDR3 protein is CASSSFGTGALETQYF. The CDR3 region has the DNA TGTGCCAGCAGTTCCTTTGGGACAGGGGCTTTGGAGACCCAGTACTTC.

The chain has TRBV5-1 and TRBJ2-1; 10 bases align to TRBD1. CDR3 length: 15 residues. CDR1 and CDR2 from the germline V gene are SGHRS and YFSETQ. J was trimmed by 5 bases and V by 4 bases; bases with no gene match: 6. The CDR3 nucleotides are TGCGCCAGCAGCGTGACAGGGGGCACTAACAATGAGCAGTTCTTC. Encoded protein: CASSVTGGTNNEQFF.

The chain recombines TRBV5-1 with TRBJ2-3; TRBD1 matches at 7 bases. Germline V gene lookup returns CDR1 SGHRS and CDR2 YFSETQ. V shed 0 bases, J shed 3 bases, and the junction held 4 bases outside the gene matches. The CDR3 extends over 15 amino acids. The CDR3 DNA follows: TGCGCCAGCAGCTTGGAAGGGGGCGAGACAGATACGCAGTATTTT. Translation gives CASSLEGGETDTQYF.

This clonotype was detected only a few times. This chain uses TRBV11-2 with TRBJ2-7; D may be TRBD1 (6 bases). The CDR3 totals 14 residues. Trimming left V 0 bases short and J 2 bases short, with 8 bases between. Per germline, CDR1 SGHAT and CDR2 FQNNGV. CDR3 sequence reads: CASSLERGTYEQYF. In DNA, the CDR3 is TGTGCCAGCAGCTTAGAAAGGGGGACCTACGAGCAGTACTTC.

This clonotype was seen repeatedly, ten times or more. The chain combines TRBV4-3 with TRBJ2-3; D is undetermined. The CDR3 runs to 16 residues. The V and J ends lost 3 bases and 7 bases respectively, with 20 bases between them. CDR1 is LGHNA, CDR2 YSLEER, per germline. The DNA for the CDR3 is TGCGCCAGCAGCCATGTCCCCAAGGGTATCCCAAATACGCAGTATTTT. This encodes CASSHVPKGIPNTQYF.

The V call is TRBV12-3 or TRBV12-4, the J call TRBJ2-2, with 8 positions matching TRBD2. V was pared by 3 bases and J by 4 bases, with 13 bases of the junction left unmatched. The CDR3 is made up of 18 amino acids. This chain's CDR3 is CASSLDRGGGAVTGELFF. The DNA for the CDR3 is TGTGCCAGCAGTTTGGACCGGGGGGGAGGGGCGGTCACCGGGGAGCTGTTTTTT.

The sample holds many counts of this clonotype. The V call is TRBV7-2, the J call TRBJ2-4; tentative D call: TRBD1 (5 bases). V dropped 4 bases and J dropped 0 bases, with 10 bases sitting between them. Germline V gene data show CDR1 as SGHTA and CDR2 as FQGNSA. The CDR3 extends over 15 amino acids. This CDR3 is CASSSSRVAKNIQYF. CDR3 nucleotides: TGTGCCAGCAGCTCGAGCAGGGTAGCCAAAAACATTCAGTACTTC.

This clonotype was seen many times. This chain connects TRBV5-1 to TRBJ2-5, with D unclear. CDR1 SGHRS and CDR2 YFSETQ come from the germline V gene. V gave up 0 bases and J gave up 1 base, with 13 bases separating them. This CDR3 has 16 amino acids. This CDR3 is CASSLAFSRLQETQYF. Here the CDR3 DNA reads TGCGCCAGCAGCTTGGCCTTCTCCAGGCTCCAAGAGACCCAGTACTTC.

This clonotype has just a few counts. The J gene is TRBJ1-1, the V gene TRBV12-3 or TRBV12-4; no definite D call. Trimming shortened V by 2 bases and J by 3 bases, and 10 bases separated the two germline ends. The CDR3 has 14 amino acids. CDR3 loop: CASSLWEADTEAFF. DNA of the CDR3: TGTGCCAGCAGTTTATGGGAGGCGGACACTGAAGCTTTCTTT.

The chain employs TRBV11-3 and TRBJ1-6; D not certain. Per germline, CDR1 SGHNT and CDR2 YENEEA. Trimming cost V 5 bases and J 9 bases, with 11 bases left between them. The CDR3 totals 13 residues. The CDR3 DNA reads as TGTGCCAGCAGCGCTGCCGCGGGTTCACCCCTCCACTTT. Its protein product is CASSAAAGSPLHF.

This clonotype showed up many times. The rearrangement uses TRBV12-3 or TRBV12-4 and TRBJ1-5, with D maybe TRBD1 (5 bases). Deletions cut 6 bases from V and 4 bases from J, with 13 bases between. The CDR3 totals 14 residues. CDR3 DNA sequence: TGTGCCAGCAGCCCAATGGGGGTAAATCAGCCCCAGCATTTT. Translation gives CASSPMGVNQPQHF.

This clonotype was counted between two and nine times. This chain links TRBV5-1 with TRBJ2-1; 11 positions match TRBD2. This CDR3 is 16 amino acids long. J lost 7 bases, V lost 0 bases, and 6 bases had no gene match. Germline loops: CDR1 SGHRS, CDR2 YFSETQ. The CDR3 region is CASSLEPSGRLNEQFF. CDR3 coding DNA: TGCGCCAGCAGCTTGGAGCCTAGCGGGAGGCTGAATGAGCAGTTCTTC.

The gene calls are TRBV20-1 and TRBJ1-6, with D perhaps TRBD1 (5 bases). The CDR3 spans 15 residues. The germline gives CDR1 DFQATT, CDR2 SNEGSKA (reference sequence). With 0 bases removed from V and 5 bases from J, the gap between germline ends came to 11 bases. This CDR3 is CSARERGRDNSPLHF. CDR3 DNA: TGCAGTGCTAGAGAGCGGGGCAGGGATAATTCACCCCTCCACTTT.

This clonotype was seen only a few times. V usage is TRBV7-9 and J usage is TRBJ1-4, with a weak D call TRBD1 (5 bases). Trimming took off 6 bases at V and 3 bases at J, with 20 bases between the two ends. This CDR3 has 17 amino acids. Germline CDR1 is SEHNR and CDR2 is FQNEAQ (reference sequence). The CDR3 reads CASRKNPGTLANEKLFF. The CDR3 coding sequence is TGTGCCAGCAGAAAAAACCCAGGGACGCTGGCTAATGAAAAACTGTTTTTT.

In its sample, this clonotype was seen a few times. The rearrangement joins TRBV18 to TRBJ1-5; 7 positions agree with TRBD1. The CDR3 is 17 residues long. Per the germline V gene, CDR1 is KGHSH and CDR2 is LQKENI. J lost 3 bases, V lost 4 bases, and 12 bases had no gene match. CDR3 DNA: TGTGCCAGCTCACGTTTACCCGGGACAGCAAACAATCAGCCCCAGCATTTT. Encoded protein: CASSRLPGTANNQPQHF.

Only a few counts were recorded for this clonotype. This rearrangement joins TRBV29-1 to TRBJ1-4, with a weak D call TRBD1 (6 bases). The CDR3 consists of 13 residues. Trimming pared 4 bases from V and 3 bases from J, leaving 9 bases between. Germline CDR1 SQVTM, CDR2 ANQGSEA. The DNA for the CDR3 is TGCAGCGTTGGGGGGGCGGCTAATGAAAAACTGTTTTTT. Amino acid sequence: CSVGGAANEKLFF.

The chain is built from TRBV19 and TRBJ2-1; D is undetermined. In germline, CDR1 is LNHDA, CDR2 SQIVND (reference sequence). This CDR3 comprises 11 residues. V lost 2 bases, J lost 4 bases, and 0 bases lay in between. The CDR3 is CASSIYNEQFF. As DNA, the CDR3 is TGTGCCAGTAGTATATACAATGAGCAGTTCTTC.

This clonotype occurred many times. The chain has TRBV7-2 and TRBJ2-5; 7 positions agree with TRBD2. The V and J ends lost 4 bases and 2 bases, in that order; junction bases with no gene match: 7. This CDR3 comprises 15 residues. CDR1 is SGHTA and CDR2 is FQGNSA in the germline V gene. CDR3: CASSSRLAIQETQYF. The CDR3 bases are TGTGCCAGCAGCTCCCGACTAGCTATACAAGAGACCCAGTACTTC.

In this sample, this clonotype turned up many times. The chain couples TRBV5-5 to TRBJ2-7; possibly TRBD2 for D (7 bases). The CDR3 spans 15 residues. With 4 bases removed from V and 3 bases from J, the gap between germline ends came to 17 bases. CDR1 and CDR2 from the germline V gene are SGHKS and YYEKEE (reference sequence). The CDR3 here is CASSGGGTPGYEQYF. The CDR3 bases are TGTGCCAGCAGCGGGGGGGGGACACCAGGCTACGAGCAGTACTTC.

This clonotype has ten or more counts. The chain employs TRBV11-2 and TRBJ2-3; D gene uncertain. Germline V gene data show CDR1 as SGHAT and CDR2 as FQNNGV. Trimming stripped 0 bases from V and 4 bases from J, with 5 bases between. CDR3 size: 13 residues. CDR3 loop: CASSLERSDTQYF. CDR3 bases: TGTGCCAGCAGCTTAGAGAGATCAGATACGCAGTATTTT.

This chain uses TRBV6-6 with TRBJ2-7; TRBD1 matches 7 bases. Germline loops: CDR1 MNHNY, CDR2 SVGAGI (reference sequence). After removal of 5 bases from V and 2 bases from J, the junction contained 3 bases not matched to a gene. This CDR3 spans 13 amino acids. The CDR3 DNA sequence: TGTGCCAGCAGTCGGGACAGCACCTACGAGCAGTACTTC. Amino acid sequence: CASSRDSTYEQYF.